The subject of this entry is one T cell receptor (beta chain). Its antigen is unknown. These data come from a study of CXCR3-negative and CXCR3-positive naive CD8 T cells. Study-wide context: Every library held about 1.5 +/- 0.3 million TRB reads, and the total came to around 130 million.

Study-level points and caveats: CXCR3-negative naive cells had less hydrophobic TRB CDR3s than did CXCR3-positive naive cells.

Through 5' RACE with UMI labels, the TRB cDNA libraries were prepared. No DNA is given; TCRdb re-called the 5' RACE reads and lists each CDR3 protein once. Its table records tens of thousands of distinct CDR3 sequences. CDR3 length equals 11 residues. Germline V gene lookup returns CDR1 MNHEY and CDR2 SVGAGI. The sequencing sample was made of naive CXCR3+ CD8+ T cells from blood. Subset denoted: CD45RO-CCR7+CD27+CD95- naive CD8+ T cells expressing CXCR3 (TNR3+). The chain is built from TRBV6-5 and TRBJ1-2. This receptor was obtained from a human donor in good health. Some clones in this sample may be carry-over from other donors' samples. CDR3 sequence: CASSYGWGYTF.